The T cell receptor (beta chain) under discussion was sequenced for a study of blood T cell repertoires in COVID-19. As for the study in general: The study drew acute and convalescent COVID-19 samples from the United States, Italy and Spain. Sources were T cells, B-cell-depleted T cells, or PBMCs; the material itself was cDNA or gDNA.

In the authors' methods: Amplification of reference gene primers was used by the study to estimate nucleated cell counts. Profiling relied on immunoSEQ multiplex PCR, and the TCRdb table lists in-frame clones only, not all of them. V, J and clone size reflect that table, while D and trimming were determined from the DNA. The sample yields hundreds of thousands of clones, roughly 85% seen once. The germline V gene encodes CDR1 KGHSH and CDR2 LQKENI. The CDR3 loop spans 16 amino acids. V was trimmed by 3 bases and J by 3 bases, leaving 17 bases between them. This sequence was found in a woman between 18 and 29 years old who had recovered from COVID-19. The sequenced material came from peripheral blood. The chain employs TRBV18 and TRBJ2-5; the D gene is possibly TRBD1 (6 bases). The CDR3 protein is CASSPLSTGTKETQYF. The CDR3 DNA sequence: TGTGCCAGCTCACCTCTAAGCACCGGGACAAAAGAGACCCAGTACTTC.